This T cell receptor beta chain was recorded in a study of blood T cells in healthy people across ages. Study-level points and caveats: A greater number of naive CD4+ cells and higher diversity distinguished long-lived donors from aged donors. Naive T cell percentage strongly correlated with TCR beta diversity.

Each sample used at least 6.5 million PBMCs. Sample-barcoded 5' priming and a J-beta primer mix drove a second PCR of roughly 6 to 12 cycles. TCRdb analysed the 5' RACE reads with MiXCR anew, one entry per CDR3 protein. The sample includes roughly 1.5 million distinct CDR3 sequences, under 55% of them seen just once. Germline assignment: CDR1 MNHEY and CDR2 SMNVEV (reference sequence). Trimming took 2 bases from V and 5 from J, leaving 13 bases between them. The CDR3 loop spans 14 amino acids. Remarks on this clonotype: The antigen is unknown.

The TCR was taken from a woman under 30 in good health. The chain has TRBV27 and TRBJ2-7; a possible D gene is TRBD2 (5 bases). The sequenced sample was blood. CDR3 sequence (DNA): TGTGCCAGCAGTTTAGGGAGTGAACTACACGAGCAGTACTTC. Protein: CASSLGSELHEQYF.